The 20 T cell receptor beta chains presented below share a single source sample, sequenced in a study of T cells in Graves' hyperthyroidism and ophthalmopathy (dated by TCRdb to the late 2010s). Library preparation was by multiplex PCR. The sequencer was an Illumina HiSeq 2000. TCR beta CDR3 regions were amplified from RNA transcripts. The first round of RT-PCR for the TCR CDR3 was performed with the HTBI primer set and the Qiagen OneStep RT-PCR kit. TCRdb ran its own pipeline on the public reads, namely fastp trimming at Q25 and MiXCR clone calling, and kept in-frame beta chains. When rows share a CDR3 protein, they turn into one entry using the most common DNA and genes. The sample contains around 300,000 distinct CDR3 sequences, about 20% of them found a single time. Roughly 60% of the sample rests with the top ten. Sequences were obtained from blood. The receptors were gathered from a man aged 25-45 years with Graves' ophthalmopathy.

This chain uses TRBV5-1 with TRBJ2-3; TRBD1 matches at 12 bases. Germline-derived CDR1 and CDR2 are SGHRS and YFSETQ. The V gene end was trimmed by 4 bases and the J gene end by 10 bases; junction bases not matched to a gene: 10. The CDR3 sequence is 15 residues long. The CDR3 loop is CASSPGQGARVAQYF. As DNA, the CDR3 is TGCGCCAGCAGCCCGGGACAGGGGGCAAGGGTTGCGCAGTATTTT.

This clonotype was observed at least ten times. J is TRBJ2-3 and V is TRBV28; 7 nucleotides match TRBD2. The CDR3 is 14 amino acids. CDR1 is MDHEN and CDR2 is SYDVKM in the germline V gene. The junction had 8 bases not matched to a gene; V was cut back by 5 bases and J by 6 bases. CDR3 in DNA: TGTGCCAGCAGTAAGGGAGGGGCTTCGGATACGCAGTATTTT. This translates into CASSKGGASDTQYF.

This clonotype was observed a few times. The V gene is TRBV12-3 or TRBV12-4, the J gene TRBJ1-1; 8 positions agree with TRBD1. The trim removed 6 bases at V and 7 bases at J, leaving 13 bases unmatched. This CDR3 comprises 15 residues. The CDR3 DNA reads TGTGCCAGCAGGCAAAAGCTGACAGGGGCCGGTGAAGCTTTCTTT. Amino acid sequence: CASRQKLTGAGEAFF.

The CDR3 loop reads CSVEGVDGQMNTEAFF. DNA for the CDR3: TGCAGCGTTGAAGGGGTGGACGGCCAAATGAACACTGAAGCTTTCTTT. The rearrangement links TRBV29-1 to TRBJ1-1, with no clear D. CDR1 and CDR2 from the germline V gene are SQVTM and ANQGSEA. The length of the CDR3 is 16 residues. Trimming cost V 1 base and J 0 bases, with 15 bases left between them.

About this clonotype: Being one base from a much bigger clone, this may be a read error. The genes are TRBV11-1 and TRBJ2-1; D is tentatively TRBD1 or TRBD2 (6 bases each). CDR3 size: 13 residues. V lost 2 bases and J 8 bases, leaving 10 bases between the germline ends. Germline V gene data show CDR1 as SGHAT and CDR2 as FQDESV (reference sequence). The CDR3 coding sequence is TGTGCCAGCAGCTTATGGAGGGGGGATGAGCAGTTCTTC. Protein: CASSLWRGDEQFF.

Notes on this clonotype: The junction shows a germline mismatch at one end, possibly a read error. The chain combines TRBV20-1 with TRBJ2-1; 7 bases fit TRBD2. This CDR3 is built from 14 residues. CDR1 is DFQATT and CDR2 is SNEGSKA in the germline V gene (reference sequence). The CDR3 is CSAREVLADNEQFF. DNA of the CDR3: TGCAGTGCCAGAGAGGTCCTAGCGGACAATGAGCAGTTCTTC.

This clonotype was picked up many times. The gene calls are TRBV5-5 and TRBJ2-1, with 16 bases aligning to TRBD2. The CDR3 loop spans 20 amino acids. V was pared by 0 bases and J by 0 bases, with 6 bases of the junction left unmatched. The V gene's germline CDR1 is SGHKS and CDR2 YYEKEE (reference sequence). The CDR3 DNA follows: TGTGCCAGCAGCTTGGCGGGACTAGCGGGAGGGCCAAGCTCCTACAATGAGCAGTTCTTC. Amino acid sequence: CASSLAGLAGGPSSYNEQFF.

The chain carries TRBV14 and TRBJ2-5, with TRBD1 matching 8 bases. Per the germline V gene, CDR1 is SGHDN and CDR2 is FVKESK. J gave up 5 bases and V 0 bases, and 5 bases lay outside the gene matches. There are 15 residues in the CDR3. CDR3 protein: CASSQDAGGGETQYF. The CDR3 coding sequence is TGTGCCAGCAGCCAAGACGCAGGGGGCGGGGAGACCCAGTACTTC.

This clonotype was observed many times. The J gene is TRBJ2-3, the V gene TRBV6-1, with 13 bases aligning to TRBD2. Unmatched junction bases numbered 17, after V lost 5 bases and J lost 6 bases. Germline-derived CDR1 and CDR2 are MNHNS and SASEGT. This CDR3 has 19 residues. As DNA, the CDR3 is TGTGCCAGCAGTCCCCGCTACAGGACTAGCGGGAGAACCAGCGATACGCAGTATTTT. This translates into CASSPRYRTSGRTSDTQYF.

At least ten counts were recorded for this clonotype. This rearrangement joins TRBV20-1 to TRBJ2-1; D is possibly TRBD2 (6 bases). Germline values: CDR1 DFQATT, CDR2 SNEGSKA (reference sequence). The CDR3 consists of 13 residues. Trimming pared 3 bases from V and 5 bases from J, leaving 11 bases between. CDR3 sequence: CSASIAVNNEQFF. CDR3 sequence (DNA): TGCAGTGCTAGTATAGCGGTAAACAATGAGCAGTTCTTC.

The chain employs TRBV7-2 and TRBJ1-2; the D gene is possibly TRBD1 (6 bases). V shed 1 base and J shed 5 bases, with 17 bases lying between them. The CDR3 is made up of 16 amino acids. Germline V CDR1 and CDR2: SGHTA, FQGNSA. CDR3 DNA sequence: TGTGCCAGCAGCTTAGGGCCGGTGGGGGCGGGATATGGCTACACCTTC. It specifies CASSLGPVGAGYGYTF.

The V gene is TRBV29-1, the J gene TRBJ2-2, with no clear D. V was pared by 7 bases and J by 3 bases, with 6 bases between. The CDR3 has 11 residues. Germline loops: CDR1 SQVTM, CDR2 ANQGSEA. The CDR3 bases are TGCAGCGGGGCGGACACCGGGGAGCTGTTTTTT. Protein product: CSGADTGELFF.

There are a few counts of this clonotype. The gene calls are TRBV5-1 and TRBJ2-1, with D hard to call. V was shortened by 8 bases and J by 1 base, with 10 bases between the two germline ends. This CDR3 region has 13 residues. Germline CDR1 reads SGHRS; CDR2 reads YFSETQ. CDR3: CARPRSSYNEQFF. The CDR3 DNA follows: TGCGCCAGACCCCGCAGTTCCTACAATGAGCAGTTCTTC.

This clonotype appeared many times. The chain has TRBV3-1 and TRBJ2-1; D might be TRBD1 or TRBD2, each matching 5 bases. Trimming removed 7 bases from V and 9 bases from J, with 10 bases in between. The CDR3 length is 11 residues. The germline gives CDR1 LGHDT, CDR2 YNNKEL (reference sequence). Here the CDR3 DNA reads TGTGCCAGCACCTCGAGGGGTGAGCAGTTCTTC. It encodes CASTSRGEQFF.

The table lists this clonotype with a few counts. The V call is TRBV30, the J call TRBJ1-2, with 7 positions matching TRBD1. With 0 bases clipped from V and 5 bases from J, the junction kept 9 bases outside the gene matches. Looked up from germline, CDR1 is GTSNPN and CDR2 is SVGIG (reference sequence). The CDR3 has 15 amino acids. The CDR3 nucleotides read TGTGCCTGGAGTGTATATCCTCAGGGGGGGTATGGCTACACCTTC. Translating gives CAWSVYPQGGYGYTF. The full variable domain, with the rest looked up from reference TRBV30 and TRBJ1-2, is SQTIHQWPATLVQPVGSPLSLECTVEGTSNPNLYWYRQAAGRGLQLLFYSVGIGQISSEVPQNLSASRPQDRQFILSSKKLLLSDSGFYLCAWSVYPQGGYGYTFGSGTRLTVV.

J is TRBJ2-3 and V is TRBV5-6, with D unresolved. Germline CDR1 SGHDT, CDR2 YYEEEE. V was trimmed by 5 bases and J by 9 bases, leaving 13 bases between them. The CDR3 contains 12 residues. Here the CDR3 reads CASSSPSGTQYF. The CDR3 DNA is TGTGCCAGCAGTTCCCCCTCCGGGACGCAGTATTTT.

Ten or more counts support this clonotype. The chain has TRBV2 and TRBJ2-3; 9 bases line up with TRBD2. CDR3 length equals 15 residues. V trimming: 6 bases; J trimming: 2 bases; junction bases outside the gene matches: 6. The germline V gene encodes CDR1 SNHLY and CDR2 FYNNEI. This chain's CDR3 is CASSRTSDFTDTQYF. For the CDR3, the DNA is TGTGCCAGCAGCCGGACTAGCGATTTCACAGATACGCAGTATTTT.

This clonotype was seen many times. This chain joins TRBV18 and TRBJ1-2; D is uncertain. Germline V gives CDR1 KGHSH, CDR2 LQKENI. Trimming shortened V by 3 bases and J by 2 bases, and 10 bases separated the two germline ends. This CDR3 comprises 14 residues. The CDR3 DNA reads TGTGCCAGCTCACCGGCAGCACGGAACTATGGCTACACCTTC. Translation gives CASSPAARNYGYTF.

This clonotype has at least ten counts. V is TRBV20-1 and J is TRBJ2-7; D may be TRBD2 (6 bases). The CDR3 is 13 amino acids. The ends were cut back, 5 bases at V and 5 bases at J, with 16 bases in the middle. Germline loops: CDR1 DFQATT, CDR2 SNEGSKA (reference sequence). In DNA, the CDR3 is TGCAGTGCTGAAGGTGGAGGGATCCACGAGCAGTACTTC. It codes for CSAEGGGIHEQYF.

This chain links TRBV3-1 with TRBJ2-5, with no clear D. The CDR3 totals 17 residues. The germline gives CDR1 LGHDT, CDR2 YNNKEL (reference sequence). The ends were cut back, 1 base at V and 0 bases at J, with 15 bases in the middle. The CDR3 DNA reads as TGTGCCAGCAGCCAAGTCGATCAGGCTGTGTACCAAGAGACCCAGTACTTC. Its translation is CASSQVDQAVYQETQYF.